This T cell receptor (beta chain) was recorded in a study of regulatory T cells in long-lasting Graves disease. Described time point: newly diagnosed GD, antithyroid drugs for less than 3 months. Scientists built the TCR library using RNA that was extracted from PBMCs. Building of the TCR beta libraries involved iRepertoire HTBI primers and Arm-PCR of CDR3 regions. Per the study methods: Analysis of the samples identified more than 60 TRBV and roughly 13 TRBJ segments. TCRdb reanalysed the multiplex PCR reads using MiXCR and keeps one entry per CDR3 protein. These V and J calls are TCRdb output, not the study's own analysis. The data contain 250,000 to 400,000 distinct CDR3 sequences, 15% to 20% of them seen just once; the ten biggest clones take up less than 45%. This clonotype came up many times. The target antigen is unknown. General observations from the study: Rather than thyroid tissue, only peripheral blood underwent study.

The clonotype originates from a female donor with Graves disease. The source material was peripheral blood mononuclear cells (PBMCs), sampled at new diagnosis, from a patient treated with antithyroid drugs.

The CDR3 sequence is CATRRLVGANVLTF. The CDR3 DNA reads TGTGCCACCAGAAGATTGGTAGGGGCCAACGTCCTGACTTTC. The chain uses TRBV24-1 and TRBJ2-6; D unclear. Trimming stripped 7 bases from V and 4 bases from J, with 10 bases between. The CDR3 length is 14 residues. Germline CDR1 and CDR2: KGHDR and SFDVKD.